These T cell receptor beta chains were read from a single sample in a study of blood T cell repertoires in COVID-19. Sequenced by immunoSEQ multiplex PCR; TCRdb stores in-frame clones only, minus some. Found here are about 66,000 clones, about 90% of them singletons; the top ten hold 5.5% to 8%. Specimen: peripheral blood. All receptors derive from a human donor in a cohort sampled during active COVID-19. Both conserved end residues are part of each CDR3. A D gene is named only where the DNA matches it firmly. Rows give clone size only sometimes, using once, few, many, or a class for an expanded clone.

V gene	clone size	D gene	J gene	CDR3 DNA	CDR3 protein
TRBV6-5	NA	NA	TRBJ1-1	TGTGCCAGCAGAGGGGAGGCTGGAACTGAAGCTTTCTTT	CASRGEAGTEAFF
TRBV28	NA	TRBD1	TRBJ2-1	TGTGCCATCCGGGGACAGTTATACAATGAGCAGTTCTTC	CAIRGQLYNEQFF
TRBV9	few	NA	TRBJ1-2	TGTGCCAGCAGCCCAGGACAGAGCTTAGGTGGCTACACCTTC	CASSPGQSLGGYTF
TRBV27	NA	TRBD2	TRBJ2-2	TGTGCCAGCAGCTTTTGGAGGGAGGGGAACACCGGGGAGCTGTTTTTT	CASSFWREGNTGELFF
TRBV30	NA	NA	TRBJ2-1	TGTGCCTGGAGTGTACTAAGGTACAATGAGCAGTTCTTC	CAWSVLRYNEQFF
TRBV5-1	NA	NA	TRBJ2-5	TGCGCCAGCTGGTCACAGGGAGAGACCCAGTACTTC	CASWSQGETQYF
TRBV4-2	NA	TRBD1	TRBJ2-2	TGTGCCAGCAGCCAAGAACGAAACAGGGGGCAGAACACCGGGGAGCTGTTTTTT	CASSQERNRGQNTGELFF
TRBV6-2/TRBV6-3	NA	NA	TRBJ1-2	TGTGCCAGCAGTTTTCGCCAGGGTAACTATGGCTACACCTTC	CASSFRQGNYGYTF
TRBV4-1	NA	NA	TRBJ2-7	TGCGCCAGCAGCCCGAGGGGGGGAGACACATCCACCTACGAGCAGTACTTC	CASSPRGGDTSTYEQYF
TRBV2	NA	TRBD1	TRBJ1-4	TGTGCCAGCAGTGGACAGGGCGGAAGAAAACTGTTTTTT	CASSGQGGRKLFF
TRBV13	few	TRBD1	TRBJ2-5	TGTGCCAGCAGCTTAAGAACAGGGGGCGATGAGACCCAGTACTTC	CASSLRTGGDETQYF
TRBV6-6	NA	NA	TRBJ2-2	TGTGCCAGCAGTACCTTACAGGGATCGGGGGAGCTGTTTTTT	CASSTLQGSGELFF
TRBV7-2	NA	TRBD2	TRBJ2-5	TGTGCCAGCAGCTTAGCAGGCGGGGGGGCCGGTGAGACCCAGTACTTC	CASSLAGGGAGETQYF
TRBV21-1	NA	NA	TRBJ2-5	TGTGCCAGCAGCAAGACGCGGCAGGGGGAAGAGACCCAGTACTTC	CASSKTRQGEETQYF
TRBV5-1	NA	NA	TRBJ2-1	TGCGCCAGCAGCTCGGTACCGTCCTACAATGAGCAGTTCTTC	CASSSVPSYNEQFF